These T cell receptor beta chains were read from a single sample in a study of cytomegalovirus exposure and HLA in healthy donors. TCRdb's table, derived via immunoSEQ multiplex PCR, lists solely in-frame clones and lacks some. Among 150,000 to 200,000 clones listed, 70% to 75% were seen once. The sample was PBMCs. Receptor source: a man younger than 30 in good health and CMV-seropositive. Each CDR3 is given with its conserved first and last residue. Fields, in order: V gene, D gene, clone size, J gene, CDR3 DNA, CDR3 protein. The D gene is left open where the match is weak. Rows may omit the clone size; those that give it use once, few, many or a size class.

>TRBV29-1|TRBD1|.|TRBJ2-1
TGCAGCGTTGGGGGACAGGCCGTCTTCGATGAGCAGTTCTTC
CSVGGQAVFDEQFF
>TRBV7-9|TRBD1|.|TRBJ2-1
TGTGCCAGCAGCTTAGACAGGGGCTACAATGAGCAGTTCTTC
CASSLDRGYNEQFF
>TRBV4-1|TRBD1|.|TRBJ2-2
TGCGCCAGCAGCCAAGATAAGGGGGCGGGCACCGGGGAGCTGTTTTTT
CASSQDKGAGTGELFF
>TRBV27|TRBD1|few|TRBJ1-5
TGTGCCAGCAGTGTAATCGACAGGGCGCCCAAGTATAGCAATCAGCCCCAGCATTTT
CASSVIDRAPKYSNQPQHF
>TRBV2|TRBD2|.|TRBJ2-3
TGTGCCAGCAGTGAAGTTCAGCCGGGACTAGCGGCCACAGATACGCAGTATTTT
CASSEVQPGLAATDTQYF
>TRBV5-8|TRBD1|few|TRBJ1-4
TGTGCCAGCAGCCGTGACAGGGGGCGAGATGAAAAACTGTTTTTT
CASSRDRGRDEKLFF
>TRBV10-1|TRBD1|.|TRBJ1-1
TGCGCCAGCAGTGGACGGACAGGGGGGCGGAACACTGAAGCTTTCTTT
CASSGRTGGRNTEAFF
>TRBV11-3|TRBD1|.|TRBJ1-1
TGTGCCAGCAGCTTGGTAGGAGGGGGCCGGACTGAAGCTTTCTTT
CASSLVGGGRTEAFF
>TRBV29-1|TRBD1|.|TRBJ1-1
TGCAGCTTCCGACAGGGGGCTTTTAACACTGAAGCTTTCTTT
CSFRQGAFNTEAFF
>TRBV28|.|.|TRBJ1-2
TGTGCCAGCAGTCTTTTAATAATACCCCCAGAAAAAGGAGGCTATGGCTACACCTTC
CASSLLIIPPEKGGYGYTF
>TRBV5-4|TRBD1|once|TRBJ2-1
TGTGCCAGCAGCTTGGGTGCCGGACAGGGAAGCGAGCAGTTCTTC
CASSLGAGQGSEQFF
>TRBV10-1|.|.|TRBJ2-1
TGCGCCAGCAGTTTAGGAGGTGAGCAGTTCTTC
CASSLGGEQFF
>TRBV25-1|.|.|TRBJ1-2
TGTGCCAGCAGTGCTCAGGGGTTGGGTGGCTACACCTTC
CASSAQGLGGYTF
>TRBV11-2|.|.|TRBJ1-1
TGTGCCAGCAGCTTAGGATGGCCGGGTCAAGCTTTCTTT
CASSLGWPGQAFF
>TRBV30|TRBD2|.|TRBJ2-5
TGTGCCTGGAGTCGAATAGCGGGAAACCAAGAGACCCAGTACTTC
CAWSRIAGNQETQYF
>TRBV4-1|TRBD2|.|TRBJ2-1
TGCGCCAGCAGCCATCCAACGGGGGGTTACAATGAGCAGTTCTTC
CASSHPTGGYNEQFF
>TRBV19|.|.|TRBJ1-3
TGTGCCAGTAGTATAGACCTAGCCGGAAACACCATATATTTT
CASSIDLAGNTIYF
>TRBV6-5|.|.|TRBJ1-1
TGTGCCAGCAGTTACTCCTTCGGACAGCGGAACACTGAAGCTTTCTTT
CASSYSFGQRNTEAFF
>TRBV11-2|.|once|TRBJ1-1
TGTGCCAGCAGCACAACCGACAGGTATACTGAAGCTTTCTTT
CASSTTDRYTEAFF
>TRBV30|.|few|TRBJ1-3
TGTGCCTGGAGTCGTCTACAGGACTCTGGAAACACCATATATTTT
CAWSRLQDSGNTIYF
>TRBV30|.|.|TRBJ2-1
TGTGCCTGGAGTCCCCCAGGCGGGTACAATGAGCAGTTCTTC
CAWSPPGGYNEQFF
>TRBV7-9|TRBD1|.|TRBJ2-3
TGTGCCAGCAGCCGAGGGACAGGGGGCATGAAAGATACGCAGTATTTT
CASSRGTGGMKDTQYF
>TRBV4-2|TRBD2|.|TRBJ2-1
TGTGCCAGCAGCCAAGATAGAGGGGCGGGAGACTATGAGCAGTTCTTC
CASSQDRGAGDYEQFF
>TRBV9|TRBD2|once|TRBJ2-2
TGTGCCAGCAGCGTAGGCCTAGCGGGGGGGCACGGCGGGGAGCTGTTTTTT
CASSVGLAGGHGGELFF
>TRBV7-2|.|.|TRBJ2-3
TGTGCCAGCAGCTCGAGAGGTAGGACAGATACGCAGTATTTT
CASSSRGRTDTQYF
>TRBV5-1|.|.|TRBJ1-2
TGCGCCAGCAGCTTTCACAGGTCTAACTATGGCTACACCTTC
CASSFHRSNYGYTF
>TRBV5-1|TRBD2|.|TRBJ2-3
TGCGCCAGCAGCTTGGTACTAGCGGGGGGAAAGGTGGCGCAGTATTTT
CASSLVLAGGKVAQYF
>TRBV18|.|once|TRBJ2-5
TGTGCCAGCTCAACAGGGTCGCCCAAAGAGACCCAGTACTTC
CASSTGSPKETQYF
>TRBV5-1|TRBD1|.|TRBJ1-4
TGCGCCAGCAGCTGGGGGACAGGCGATCCAACTAATGAAAAACTGTTTTTT
CASSWGTGDPTNEKLFF
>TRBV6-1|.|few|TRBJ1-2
TGTGCCAGCAGGGAGGGGGGGCGCTTGTATGGCTACACCTTC
CASREGGRLYGYTF
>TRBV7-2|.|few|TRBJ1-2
TGTGCCAGCAGCTTCTTAACAGGGTTCTATGGCTACACCTTC
CASSFLTGFYGYTF
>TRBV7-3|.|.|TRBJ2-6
TGTGCCAGCAGCTTACATAGCTCTGGGGCCAACGTCCTGACTTTC
CASSLHSSGANVLTF
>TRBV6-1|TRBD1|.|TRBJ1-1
TGTGCCACCACACTGGACAGGGGCGATACTGAAGCTTTCTTT
CATTLDRGDTEAFF
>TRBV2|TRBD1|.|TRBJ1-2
TGTGCCAGCAGTGTGGAGACAGGGACTAACTATGGCTACACCTTC
CASSVETGTNYGYTF
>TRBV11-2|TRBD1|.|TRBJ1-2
TGTGCCAGCAGCTTAGTCGCTCTGGACAGGGGCAACTATGGCTACACCTTC
CASSLVALDRGNYGYTF
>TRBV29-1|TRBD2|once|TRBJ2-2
TGCAGCGCTTTTGGGAGGGCCGGGGAGCTGTTTTTT
CSAFGRAGELFF
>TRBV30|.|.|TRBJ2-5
TGTGCCTGGACTCCAGGCGCGGAGACCCAGTACTTC
CAWTPGAETQYF
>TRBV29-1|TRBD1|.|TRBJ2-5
TGCAGCGTTGAGAGGACAGGGCGAGAGACCCAGTACTTC
CSVERTGRETQYF
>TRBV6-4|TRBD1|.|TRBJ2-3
TGTGCCAGCAGTGACTCGCAGGGGGCAGATACGCAGTATTTT
CASSDSQGADTQYF
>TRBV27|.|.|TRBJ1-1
TGTGCCAGCAGTTTATCCCCCGCCTGGCCCGAAGCTTTCTTT
CASSLSPAWPEAFF
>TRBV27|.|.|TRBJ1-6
TGTGCCAGCAGTTTAGGGGGGACTTCACCCCTCCACTTT
CASSLGGTSPLHF
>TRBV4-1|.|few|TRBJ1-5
TGCGCCAGCAGAAGGGACTTCAATCAGCCCCAGCATTTT
CASRRDFNQPQHF
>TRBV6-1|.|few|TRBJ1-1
TGTGCCACCGGACACCGAAACACTGAAGCTTTCTTT
CATGHRNTEAFF
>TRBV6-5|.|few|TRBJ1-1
TGTGCCAGCAGTTATAGCAGGGAAACTTTCTTT
CASSYSRETFF
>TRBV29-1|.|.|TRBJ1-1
TGCAGCGTTGGGGGTGGCACCAGGGGAAACACTGAAGCTTTCTTT
CSVGGGTRGNTEAFF
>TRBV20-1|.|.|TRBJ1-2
TGCAGTGCCACGGGGGTCGGTGGCTACACCTTC
CSATGVGGYTF
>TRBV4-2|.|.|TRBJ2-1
TGTGCCAGCAGCCAGAGAGGCTCCTACAATGAGCAGTTCTTC
CASSQRGSYNEQFF
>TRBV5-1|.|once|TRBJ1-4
TGCGCCAGCAGCTTGCAATTTCTCGGGACTAATGAAAAACTGTTTTTT
CASSLQFLGTNEKLFF
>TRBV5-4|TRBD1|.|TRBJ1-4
TGTGCCAGCAGCAAATGGACAGGTGCAACTAATGAAAAACTGTTTTTT
CASSKWTGATNEKLFF
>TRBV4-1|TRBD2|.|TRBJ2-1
TGCGCCAGCAGCCAAGATACCCTAGCGGGAGCCTACAATGAGCAGTTCTTC
CASSQDTLAGAYNEQFF
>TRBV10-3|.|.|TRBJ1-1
TGTGCCATCAGTGAGTCGTCCAAGAACACTGAAGCTTTCTTT
CAISESSKNTEAFF